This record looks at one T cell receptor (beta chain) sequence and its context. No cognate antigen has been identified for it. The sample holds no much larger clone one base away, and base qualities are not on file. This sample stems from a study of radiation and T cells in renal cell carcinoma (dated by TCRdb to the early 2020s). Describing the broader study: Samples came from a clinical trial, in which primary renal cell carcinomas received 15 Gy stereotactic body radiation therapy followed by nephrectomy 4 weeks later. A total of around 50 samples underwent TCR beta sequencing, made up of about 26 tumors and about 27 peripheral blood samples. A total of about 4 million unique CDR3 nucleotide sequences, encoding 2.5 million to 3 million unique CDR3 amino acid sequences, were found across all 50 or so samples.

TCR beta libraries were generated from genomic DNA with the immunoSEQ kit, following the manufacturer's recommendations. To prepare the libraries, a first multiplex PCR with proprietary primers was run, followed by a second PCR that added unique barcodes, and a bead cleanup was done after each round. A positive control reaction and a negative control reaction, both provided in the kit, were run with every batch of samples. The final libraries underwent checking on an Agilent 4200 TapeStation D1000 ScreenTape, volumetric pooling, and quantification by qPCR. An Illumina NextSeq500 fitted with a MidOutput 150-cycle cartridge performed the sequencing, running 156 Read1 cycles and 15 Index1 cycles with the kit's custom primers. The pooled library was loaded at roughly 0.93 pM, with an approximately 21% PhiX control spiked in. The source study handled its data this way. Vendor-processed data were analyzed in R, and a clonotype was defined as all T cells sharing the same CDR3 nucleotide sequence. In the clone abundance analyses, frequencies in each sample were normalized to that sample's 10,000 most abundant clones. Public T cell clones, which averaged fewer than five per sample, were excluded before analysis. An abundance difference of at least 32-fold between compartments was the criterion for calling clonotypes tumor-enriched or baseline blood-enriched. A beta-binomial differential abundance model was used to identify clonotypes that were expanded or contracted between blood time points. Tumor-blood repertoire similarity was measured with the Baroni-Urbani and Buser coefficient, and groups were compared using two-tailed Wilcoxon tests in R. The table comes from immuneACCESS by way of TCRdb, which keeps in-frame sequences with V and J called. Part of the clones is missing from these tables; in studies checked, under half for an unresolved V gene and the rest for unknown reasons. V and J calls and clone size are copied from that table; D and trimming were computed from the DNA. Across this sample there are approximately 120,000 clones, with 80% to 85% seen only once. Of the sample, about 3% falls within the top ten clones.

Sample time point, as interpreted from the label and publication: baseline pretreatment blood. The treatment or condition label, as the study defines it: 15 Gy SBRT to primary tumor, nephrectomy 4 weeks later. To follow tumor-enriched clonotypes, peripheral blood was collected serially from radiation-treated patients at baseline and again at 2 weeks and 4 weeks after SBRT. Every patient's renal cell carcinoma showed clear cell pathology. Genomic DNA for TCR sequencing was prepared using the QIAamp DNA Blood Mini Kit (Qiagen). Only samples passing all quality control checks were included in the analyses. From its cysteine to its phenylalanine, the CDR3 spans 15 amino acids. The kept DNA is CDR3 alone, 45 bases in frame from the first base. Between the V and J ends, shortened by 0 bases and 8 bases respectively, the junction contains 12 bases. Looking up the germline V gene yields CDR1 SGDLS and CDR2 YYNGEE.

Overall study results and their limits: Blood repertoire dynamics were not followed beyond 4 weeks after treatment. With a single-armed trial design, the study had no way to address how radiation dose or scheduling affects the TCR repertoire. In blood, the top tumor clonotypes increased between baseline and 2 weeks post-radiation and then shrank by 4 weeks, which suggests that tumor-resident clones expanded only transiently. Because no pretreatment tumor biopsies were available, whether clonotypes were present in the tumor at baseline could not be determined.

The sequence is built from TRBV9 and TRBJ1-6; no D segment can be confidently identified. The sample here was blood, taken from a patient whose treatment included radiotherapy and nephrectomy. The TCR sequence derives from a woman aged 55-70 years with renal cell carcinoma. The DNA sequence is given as TGTGCCAGCAGCGTAGGTGGGAGTCGGTATTCACCCCTCCACTTT. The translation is CASSVGGSRYSPLHF.